The clone carrying this T cell receptor (beta chain) was counted many times. Its antigen is as yet unknown. The entry originates in a study of T cells after yellow fever vaccination. 5'RACE template switching generated TCR cDNA, adding a universal primer site and UMIs. A single record per CDR3 protein comes from TCRdb applying MiXCR to the 5' RACE reads. The sample holds a few hundred thousand distinct CDR3 sequences, about 3.5% seen once. The study's findings and limits: Clonotypes shared by both compartments, CD4 and CD8, made up a small share.

This CDR3 region has 13 residues. The V and J ends lost 4 bases and 6 bases respectively, with 11 bases between them. Germline CDR1 and CDR2: SGHTA and FQGTGA. The TCR sequence derives from a man aged 18 to 29 who received the YFV17D yellow fever vaccine. The rearrangement joins TRBV7-3 to TRBJ2-3; D gene ambiguous. The sample here was PBMCs, taken 15 days after the yellow fever booster vaccination. DNA for the CDR3: TGTGCCAGCAGCTCCCAATGGCTGGATACGCAGTATTTT. It codes for CASSSQWLDTQYF. The full variable domain, its missing parts supplied by reference TRBV7-3 and TRBJ2-3, is GAGVSQTPSNKVTEKGKYVELRCDPISGHTALYWYRQSLGQGPEFLIYFQGTGAADDSGLPNDRFFAVRPEGSVSTLKIQRTERGDSAVYLCASSSQWLDTQYFGPGTRLTVL.